This TCR beta chain was identified during a study of T cells in Graves' hyperthyroidism and ophthalmopathy. Findings of the study overall: From stable hyperthyroidism, ophthalmopathy was set apart by a 13 V-J model. Appearing also in blood were most of the thyroid clonotypes expanded above 0.001.

The authors deemed Graves' hyperthyroidism stable absent ophthalmopathy progression within 18 months. Clinical symptoms, serum thyroxine, TRAb, thyroid ultrasound and orbital computed tomography informed diagnoses. RNA transcripts were the template for amplifying TCR beta CDR3 regions. A first-round RT-PCR of the TCR CDR3 used the HTBI primer set. TCRdb re-derived calls from the multiplex PCR reads in MiXCR, one entry per CDR3 protein. The data contain 300,000 to 450,000 distinct CDR3 sequences, under 15% of them singletons. This clonotype has a count of ten or more. Its antigen is not known. Material for sequencing was blood. The receptor was isolated from a woman aged 30 to 39 with Graves' hyperthyroidism.

The CDR3 here is CSARRRTVPNEKLFF. CDR3 nucleotide sequence: TGCAGTGCCCGCCGGAGGACAGTTCCTAATGAAAAACTGTTTTTT. The chain has TRBV20-1 and TRBJ1-4, with D possibly being TRBD1 (6 bases). The CDR3 covers 15 residues. Trimming shortened V by 6 bases and J by 3 bases, and 17 bases separated the two germline ends. Germline V lookup: CDR1 DFQATT, CDR2 SNEGSKA (reference sequence).